The sequence of this TCR beta chain was determined in a study of T-cell memory formation after mild COVID-19 (dated by TCRdb to 2020 to 2023). The study in broad terms: TCR sequence clusters from the two donors were found to be largely donor specific. Longitudinal TCRalpha and TCRbeta repertoire sequencing tracked T-cell clones expanding and contracting after mild COVID-19 in a couple of donors. The cohort comprised two young, previously healthy adult volunteers, one female and one male. What the authors observed across the whole study: The study covered only a couple of mild cases, and larger cohorts including severe cases with pre-infection samples were considered necessary. The second-wave clones that peaked on day 37 were not confirmed to be SARS-CoV-2 specific. Some responding clones were found in pre-infection memory, which suggests that pre-existing cross-reactive memory T cells took part in the SARS-CoV-2 response. Contracting CD4+ clones turned up mainly in the CM and EM memory subsets, whereas EMRA was where CD8+ clones were enriched. Clones contracting from day 15 to 85 had balanced CD4/CD8 phenotypes, while a second wave expanding from day 15 to 37 was biased towards CD4+.

V is clipped by 1 base and J by 1 base, and the sequence between their germline boundaries is 11 bases long. CDR1 SGHVS and CDR2 FNYEAQ were looked up in the germline V gene. The CDR3 spans 16 residues, from the cysteine through the phenylalanine. The retained sequence is limited to the CDR3, 48 bases, with the frame set at the first base. Ficoll-Paque density gradient centrifugation was used to isolate PBMCs. For this clonotype: The specificity of this receptor is unknown. It has no much larger one-base neighbor in the sample; base qualities were not kept.

For sequencing, an Illumina NovaSeq 6000 was employed. cDNA libraries for TCRalpha and TCRbeta were prepared by 5'RACE using constant-segment primers, with sample barcodes and unique molecular identifiers added. RNA was extracted from every sample with Trizol reagent. Libraries were amplified in two PCR steps, with a second sample barcode and Illumina TruSeq adapters added in the second step. Sequencing of libraries was performed on an Illumina NovaSeq with 2 x 150 bp paired-end reads. The study's processing was this. With migec v1.2.7, reads were demultiplexed and then collapsed into UMI-guided consensus sequences. With mixcr v2.1.11, UMI consensuses were aligned to TRA and TRB V and J templates and assembled into clonotypes. A clonotype was counted as expanded or contracted only if both edgeR and NoisET called the change significant, with noise models trained on biological replicates. edgeR calls used a false discovery rate-adjusted p below 0.01 and a log2 fold-change threshold of 1. As an exploratory analysis of dynamics, max-normalized trajectories of the 1000 most abundant clonotypes were examined by PCA with hierarchical clustering. Separately sequenced CD4+ and CD8+ repertoires were used to assign the CD4 or CD8 phenotype of responding clones. The public reads were quality trimmed at Q25 with fastp and then assembled into clones with MiXCR by TCRdb, keeping productive beta chains. Each CDR3 protein gets just one entry, which takes the most common genes and DNA from the rows behind it. The V and J calls were not made by the authors but by TCRdb's processing. This sample is represented by roughly 510,000 distinct CDR3 sequences; roughly 17% of them were singletons. Jointly, the top ten make up about 8.1% of the sample.

This receptor was identified in an adult woman who had mild COVID-19 (a few samples of this study predate the infection). The sample titles of this study are shuffled in the database, so cell type and time point are left out; the donor was told from shared clones. Specimen: PBMCs or a T cell subset sorted from them (not recorded which). This receptor chain uses TRBV7-6 and TRBJ1-5; TRBD1 is a possible D gene, resting on 6 matching bases. Here the CDR3 is given as CASSLDSGVSNQPQHF. The sequenced DNA: TGTGCCAGCAGCTTAGACTCAGGGGTCAGCAATCAGCCCCAGCATTTT.